Listed here are 23 T cell receptor beta chains from one sample, sequenced in a study of blood T cell repertoires in COVID-19. Repertoires were generated with immunoSEQ multiplex PCR, while TCRdb's copy carries only in-frame clones and drops some. The table shows about 250,000 clones, with approximately 78% occurring only once. Specimen: PBMCs or T cells enriched from blood (not recorded which). Source of these receptors: a man aged 35 to 55 who had been exposed to COVID-19.

The V gene is TRBV10-3, the J gene TRBJ1-1; 7 bases align to TRBD1. This CDR3 comprises 14 residues. The J segment lost 6 bases and the V segment lost 6 bases, leaving 10 bases of the junction unmatched. Germline V gene sequence: CDR1 ENHRY, CDR2 SYGVKD. CDR3 residues: CAISAGGQLAEAFF. CDR3 nucleotide sequence: TGTGCCATCAGCGCAGGGGGGCAGCTGGCTGAAGCTTTCTTT.

The genes are TRBV12-3 or TRBV12-4 and TRBJ1-4; a possible D gene is TRBD1 (5 bases). V was pared by 6 bases and J by 11 bases, with 13 bases between. The CDR3 covers 12 residues. CDR3 region: CASRNHGGKLFF. The CDR3 nucleotides read TGTGCCAGCAGGAACCACGGGGGGAAACTGTTTTTT.

This chain connects TRBV5-4 to TRBJ1-1; perhaps TRBD1 as D (5 bases). Trimming removed 5 bases from V and 3 bases from J, with 11 bases in between. Germline values: CDR1 SGHNT, CDR2 YYREEE (reference sequence). This CDR3 comprises 13 residues. This CDR3 reads CASSLGADTEAFF. The CDR3 coding sequence is TGTGCCAGCAGTCTTGGGGCGGACACTGAAGCTTTCTTT.

J is TRBJ2-3 and V is TRBV9, with D perhaps TRBD1 (6 bases). From germline, CDR1 is SGDLS and CDR2 YYNGEE. V shed 3 bases and J shed 5 bases, with 7 bases lying between them. CDR3 size: 12 residues. DNA for the CDR3: TGTGCCAGCAGCGGAGGGGGAGATACGCAGTATTTT. Translating it yields CASSGGGDTQYF.

V gene TRBV5-1 combines with J gene TRBJ1-5, with D possibly matching TRBD1 (6 bases). V was shortened by 4 bases and J by 6 bases, with 20 bases between the two germline ends. The CDR3 loop spans 16 amino acids. The germline CDR1 and CDR2 sequences are SGHRS and YFSETQ. CDR3 residues: CASSLTPGTLGQPQHF. In DNA, the CDR3 is TGCGCCAGCAGCCTCACCCCCGGGACACTCGGTCAGCCCCAGCATTTT.

The chain recombines TRBV2 with TRBJ1-5; TRBD1 aligns across 9 bases. Germline trimming cut 8 bases from V and 7 bases from J; bases unmatched to any gene: 6. The CDR3 extends over 13 amino acids. Germline CDR1 reads SNHLY; CDR2 reads FYNNEI. The CDR3, as DNA: TGTGCCAGCGGGGGACAGGGTATACAGCCCCAGCATTTT. Protein sequence: CASGGQGIQPQHF.

The CDR3 DNA reads TGTGCCAGTAGAACCGACAGGGCCTATGGCTACACCTTC. It encodes CASRTDRAYGYTF. The rearrangement links TRBV19 to TRBJ1-2, with 7 bases lining up with TRBD1. The CDR3 is 13 residues long. CDR1 is LNHDA, CDR2 SQIVND, per germline (reference sequence). The V segment lost 6 bases and the J segment 4 bases; nucleotides outside the gene matches: 5.

The rearrangement uses TRBV19 and TRBJ2-2; 7 nucleotides match TRBD1. The ends lost 7 bases at V and 7 bases at J; junction bases unmatched: 21. The CDR3 contains 18 residues. Germline CDR1 LNHDA, CDR2 SQIVND (reference sequence). CDR3 amino acids: CASKGPSTGAPWGGELFF. The CDR3 region has the DNA TGTGCCAGTAAAGGGCCCTCCACAGGGGCCCCATGGGGCGGGGAGCTGTTTTTT.

This chain uses TRBV5-5 with TRBJ1-5; no reliable D call. The V gene lost 4 bases and the J gene lost 6 bases, with 14 bases spanning the gap. Germline lookup yields CDR1 SGHKS and CDR2 YYEKEE (reference sequence). The CDR3 has 14 amino acids. The CDR3 region has the DNA TGTGCCAGCAGCACGGGAGCGACTGGTCAGCCCCAGCATTTT. Amino acid sequence: CASSTGATGQPQHF. Variable domain in full (rest from reference TRBV5-5 and TRBJ1-5): DAGVTQSPTHLIKTRGQQVTLRCSPISGHKSVSWYQQVLGQGPQFIFQYYEKEERGRGNFPDRFSARQFPNYSSELNVNALLLGDSALYLCASSTGATGQPQHFGDGTRLSIL.

This clone has only a few counts. The junction departs from the called germline gene at one end, perhaps through a read error. The V and J genes are TRBV2 and TRBJ1-2; D ambiguous. The CDR3 is 13 amino acids. In germline, CDR1 is SNHLY, CDR2 FYNNEI. CDR3 bases: TGTGCCAGCAGTGAGAGACCGGCACTACGCCCAACATTC. Its translation: CASSERPALRPTF.

This sequence joins TRBV27 and TRBJ2-3; tentatively, D is TRBD1 (5 bases). The length of the CDR3 is 15 residues. The V gene's germline CDR1 is MNHEY and CDR2 SMNVEV (reference sequence). V gave up 6 bases and J gave up 1 base, with 14 bases separating them. The DNA for the CDR3 is TGTGCCAGCAGCCCAAGGGGTTCTGGCACAGATACGCAGTATTTT. Its translation is CASSPRGSGTDTQYF.

The chain links TRBV19 to TRBJ2-3; D unresolved. In germline, CDR1 is LNHDA, CDR2 SQIVND (reference sequence). The V end lost 5 bases, the J end lost 4 bases, and 7 bases lay between the germline ends. The CDR3 spans 12 residues. CDR3 amino acids: CASSSYADTQYF. DNA of the CDR3: TGTGCCAGTAGTTCCTATGCAGATACGCAGTATTTT.

The gene calls are TRBV4-1 and TRBJ2-7; 7 positions agree with TRBD1. CDR1 and CDR2 from the germline V gene are MGHRA and YSYEKL. CDR3 length: 15 residues. V lost 8 bases, J lost 2 bases, and 12 bases stayed unmatched. CDR3 residues: CASGLPGQLTYEQYF. In DNA form, the CDR3 reads TGCGCCAGCGGTCTGCCGGGACAGCTGACCTACGAGCAGTACTTC.

The J gene is TRBJ2-7, the V gene TRBV6-4; TRBD2 agrees at 9 bases. V lost 3 bases to trimming and J lost 4 bases; unmatched junction nucleotides: 7. The CDR3 loop spans 15 amino acids. Germline V gives CDR1 MRHNA, CDR2 SNTAGT. The CDR3: CASSESSSGIYEQYF. The CDR3 DNA is TGTGCCAGCAGTGAGTCGTCTAGCGGGATATACGAGCAGTACTTC.

This chain connects TRBV5-1 to TRBJ2-1; D possibly corresponds to TRBD2 (5 bases). This CDR3 contains 15 residues. Germline V lookup: CDR1 SGHRS, CDR2 YFSETQ. Trimming left V 4 bases short and J 2 bases short, with 13 bases between. The CDR3: CASSQRGDPYNEQFF. In DNA, the CDR3 is TGCGCCAGCAGCCAACGGGGTGACCCCTACAATGAGCAGTTCTTC.

The chain is built from TRBV7-2 and TRBJ2-5; D is ambiguous. Trimming removed 4 bases at V and 1 base at J, with 7 bases between. There are 13 residues in the CDR3. Looked up from germline, CDR1 is SGHTA and CDR2 is FQGNSA. The CDR3 loop is CASSSLIQETQYF. The CDR3 DNA reads as TGTGCCAGCAGCTCCCTAATCCAAGAGACCCAGTACTTC. Full variable domain (remainder filled in from reference TRBV7-2 and TRBJ2-5): GAGVSQSPSNKVTEKGKDVELRCDPISGHTALYWYRQSLGQGLEFLIYFQGNSAPDKSGLPSDRFSAERTGGSVSTLTIQRTQQEDSAVYLCASSSLIQETQYFGPGTRLLVL.

V usage is TRBV5-6 and J usage is TRBJ2-7, with D unresolved. Germline V gene data show CDR1 as SGHDT and CDR2 as YYEEEE. V was cut by 1 base and J by 3 bases, with 8 bases left in between. The CDR3 loop spans 13 amino acids. The CDR3 region has the DNA TGTGCCAGCAGCTTGTCGAGCCTCTACGAGCAGTACTTC. This sequence encodes CASSLSSLYEQYF.

This clone was seen a single time. V is TRBV5-1 and J is TRBJ2-5, with TRBD2 matching 9 bases. This CDR3 is built from 15 residues. CDR1 and CDR2 from the germline V gene are SGHRS and YFSETQ. V dropped 0 bases and J dropped 2; count of bases not matched to a gene: 2. The CDR3 nucleotides read TGCGCCAGCAGCTTGGTTCTAGCGGGGCAAGAGACCCAGTACTTC. It is translated as CASSLVLAGQETQYF. Full variable domain (missing parts from reference TRBV5-1 and TRBJ2-5): KAGVTQTPRYLIKTRGQQVTLSCSPISGHRSVSWYQQTPGQGLQFLFEYFSETQRNKGNFPGRFSGRQFSNSRSEMNVSTLELGDSALYLCASSLVLAGQETQYFGPGTRLLVL.

At least ten counts were recorded for this clone. This chain joins TRBV5-1 and TRBJ2-2; the D is unclear. Trimming pared 3 bases from V and 3 bases from J, leaving 12 bases between. CDR3 length equals 15 residues. Per germline, CDR1 SGHRS and CDR2 YFSETQ. CDR3 in DNA: TGCGCCAGCAGCTCTACAGTTTCGGACACCGGGGAGCTGTTTTTT. As protein: CASSSTVSDTGELFF.

This clone was recorded a few times. V gene TRBV27 combines with J gene TRBJ1-6; TRBD1 agrees at 9 bases. CDR1 is MNHEY and CDR2 is SMNVEV in the germline V gene (reference sequence). The CDR3 consists of 16 residues. The V gene end was trimmed by 3 bases and the J gene end by 10 bases; junction bases not matched to a gene: 10. CDR3: CASSFFSGQGNSPLHF. CDR3 nucleotide sequence: TGTGCCAGCAGTTTTTTCTCCGGACAGGGGAACTCACCCCTCCACTTT.

V and J are TRBV7-2 and TRBJ1-4, with 7 bases that match TRBD1. This CDR3 region has 15 residues. Trimming took 5 bases from V and 8 from J; bases not matched to a gene: 11. CDR1 is SGHTA and CDR2 is FQGNSA in the germline V gene. CDR3 region: CASSARGPTGEKLFF. The DNA of the CDR3 is TGTGCCAGCAGCGCCCGAGGGCCGACAGGGGAAAAACTGTTTTTT.

This clone was detected only a few times. The chain recombines TRBV19 with TRBJ1-4, with 7 bases that match TRBD1. CDR1 LNHDA and CDR2 SQIVND come from the germline V gene (reference sequence). The CDR3 has 14 amino acids. V dropped 4 bases and J dropped 7; count of bases not matched to a gene: 6. For the CDR3, the DNA is TGTGCCAGTAGTAGAACAGGGGCAATTGAAAAACTGTTTTTT. This codes for CASSRTGAIEKLFF.

This chain connects TRBV2 to TRBJ1-5; the D is unclear. Looked up from germline, CDR1 is SNHLY and CDR2 is FYNNEI. The CDR3 runs to 14 residues. Deletions cut 2 bases from V and 6 bases from J, with 11 bases between. The CDR3 reads CASSELESIQPQHF. The CDR3 coding sequence is TGTGCCAGCAGTGAACTAGAGTCGATTCAGCCCCAGCATTTT.